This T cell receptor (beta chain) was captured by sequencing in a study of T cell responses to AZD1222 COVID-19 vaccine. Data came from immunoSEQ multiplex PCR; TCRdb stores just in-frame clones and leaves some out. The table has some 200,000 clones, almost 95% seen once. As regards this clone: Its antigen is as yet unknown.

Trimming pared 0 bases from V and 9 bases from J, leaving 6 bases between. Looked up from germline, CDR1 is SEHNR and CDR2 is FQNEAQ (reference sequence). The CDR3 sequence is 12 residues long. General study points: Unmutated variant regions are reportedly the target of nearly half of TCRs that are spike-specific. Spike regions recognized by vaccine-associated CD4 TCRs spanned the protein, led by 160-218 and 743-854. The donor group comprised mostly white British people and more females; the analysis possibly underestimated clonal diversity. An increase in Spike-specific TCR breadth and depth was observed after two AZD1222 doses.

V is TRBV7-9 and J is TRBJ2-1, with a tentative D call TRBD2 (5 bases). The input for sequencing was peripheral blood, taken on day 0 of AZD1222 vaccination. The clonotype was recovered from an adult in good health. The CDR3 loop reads CASSLAGAEQFF. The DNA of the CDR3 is TGTGCCAGCAGCTTAGCGGGAGCTGAGCAGTTCTTC. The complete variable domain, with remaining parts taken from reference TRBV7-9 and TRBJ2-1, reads DTGVSQNPRHKITKRGQNVTFRCDPISEHNRLYWYRQTLGQGPEFLTYFQNEAQLEKSRLLSDRFSAERPKGSFSTLEIQRTEQGDSAMYLCASSLAGAEQFFGPGTRLTVL.